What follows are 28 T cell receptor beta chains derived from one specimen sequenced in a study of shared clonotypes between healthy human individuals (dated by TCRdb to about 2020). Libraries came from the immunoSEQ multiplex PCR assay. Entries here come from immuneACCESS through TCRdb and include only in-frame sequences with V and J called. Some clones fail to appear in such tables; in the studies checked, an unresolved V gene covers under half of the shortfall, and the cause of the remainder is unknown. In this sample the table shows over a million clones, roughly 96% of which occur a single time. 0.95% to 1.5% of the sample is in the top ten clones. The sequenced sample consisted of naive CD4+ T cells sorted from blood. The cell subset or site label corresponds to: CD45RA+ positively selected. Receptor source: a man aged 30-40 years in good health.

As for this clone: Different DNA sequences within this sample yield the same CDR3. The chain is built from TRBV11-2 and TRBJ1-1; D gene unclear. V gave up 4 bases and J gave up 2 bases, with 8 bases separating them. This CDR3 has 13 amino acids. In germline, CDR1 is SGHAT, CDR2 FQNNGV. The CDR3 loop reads CASSSTVNTEAFF. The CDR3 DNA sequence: TGTGCCAGCAGCTCGACGGTAAACACTGAAGCTTTCTTT.

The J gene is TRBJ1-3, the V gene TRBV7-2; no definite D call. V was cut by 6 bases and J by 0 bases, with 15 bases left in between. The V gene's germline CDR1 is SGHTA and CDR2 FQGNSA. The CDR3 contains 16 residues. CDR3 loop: CASSPLPSGSGNTIYF. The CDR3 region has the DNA TGTGCCAGCAGTCCCTTGCCGTCAGGCTCTGGAAACACCATATATTTT.

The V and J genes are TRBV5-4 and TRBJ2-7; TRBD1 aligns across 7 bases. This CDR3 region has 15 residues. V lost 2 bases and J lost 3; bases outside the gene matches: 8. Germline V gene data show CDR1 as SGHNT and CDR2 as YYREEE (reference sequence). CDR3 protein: CASSLRQGGRYEQYF. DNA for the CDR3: TGTGCCAGCAGCTTACGACAGGGTGGTCGCTACGAGCAGTACTTC.

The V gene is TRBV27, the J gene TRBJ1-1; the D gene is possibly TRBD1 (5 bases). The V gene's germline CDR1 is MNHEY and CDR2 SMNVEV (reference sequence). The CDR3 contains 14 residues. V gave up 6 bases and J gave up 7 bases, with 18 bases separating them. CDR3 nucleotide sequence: TGTGCCAGCAGCCCTCTTGAAGGGAGGGGTGAAGCTTTCTTT. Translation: CASSPLEGRGEAFF.

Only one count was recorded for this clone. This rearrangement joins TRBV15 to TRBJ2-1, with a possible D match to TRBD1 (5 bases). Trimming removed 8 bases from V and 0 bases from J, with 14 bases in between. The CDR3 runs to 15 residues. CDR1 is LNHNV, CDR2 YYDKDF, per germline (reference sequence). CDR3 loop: CATRGPRASYNEQFF. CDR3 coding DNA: TGTGCCACCCGTGGGCCCAGGGCCTCCTACAATGAGCAGTTCTTC.

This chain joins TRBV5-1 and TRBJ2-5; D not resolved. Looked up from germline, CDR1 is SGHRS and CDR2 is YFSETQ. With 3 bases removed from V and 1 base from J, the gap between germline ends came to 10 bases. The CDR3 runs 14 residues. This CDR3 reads CASSSVLTQETQYF. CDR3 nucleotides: TGCGCCAGCAGCTCTGTTCTGACCCAAGAGACCCAGTACTTC.

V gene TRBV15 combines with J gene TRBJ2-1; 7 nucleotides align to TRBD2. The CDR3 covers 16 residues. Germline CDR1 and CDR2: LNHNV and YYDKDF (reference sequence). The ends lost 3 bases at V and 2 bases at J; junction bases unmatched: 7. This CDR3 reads CATSSRLAQAYNEQFF. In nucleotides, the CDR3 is TGTGCCACCAGCAGTCGACTAGCCCAAGCCTACAATGAGCAGTTCTTC.

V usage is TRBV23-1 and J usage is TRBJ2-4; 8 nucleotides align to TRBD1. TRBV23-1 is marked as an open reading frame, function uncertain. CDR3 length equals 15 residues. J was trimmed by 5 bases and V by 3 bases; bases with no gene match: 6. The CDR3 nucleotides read TGCGCCAGCAGTCATGGAGCAGGGGGCGAAAACATTCAGTACTTC. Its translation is CASSHGAGGENIQYF.

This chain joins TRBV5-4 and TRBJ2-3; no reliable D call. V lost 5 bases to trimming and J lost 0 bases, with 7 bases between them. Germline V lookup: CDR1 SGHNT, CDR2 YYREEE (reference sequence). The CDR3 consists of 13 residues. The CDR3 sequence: CASSRVSTDTQYF. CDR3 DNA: TGTGCCAGCAGTAGGGTAAGCACAGATACGCAGTATTTT.

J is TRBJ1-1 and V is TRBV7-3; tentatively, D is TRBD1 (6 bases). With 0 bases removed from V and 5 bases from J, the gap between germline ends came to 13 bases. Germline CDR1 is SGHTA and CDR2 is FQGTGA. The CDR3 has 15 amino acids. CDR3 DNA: TGTGCCAGCAGCTTAACGGCAGGGGTGTGGACTGAAGCTTTCTTT. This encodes CASSLTAGVWTEAFF. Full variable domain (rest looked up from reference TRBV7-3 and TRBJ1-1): GAGVSQTPSNKVTEKGKYVELRCDPISGHTALYWYRQSLGQGPEFLIYFQGTGAADDSGLPNDRFFAVRPEGSVSTLKIQRTERGDSAVYLCASSLTAGVWTEAFFGQGTRLTVV.

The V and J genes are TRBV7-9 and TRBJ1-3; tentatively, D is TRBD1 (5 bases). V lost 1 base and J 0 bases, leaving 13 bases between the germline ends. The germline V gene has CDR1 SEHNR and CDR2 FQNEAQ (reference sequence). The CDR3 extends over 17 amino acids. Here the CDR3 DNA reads TGTGCCAGCAGCTTAGAAGCAGGGCCGATCTCTGGAAACACCATATATTTT. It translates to CASSLEAGPISGNTIYF.

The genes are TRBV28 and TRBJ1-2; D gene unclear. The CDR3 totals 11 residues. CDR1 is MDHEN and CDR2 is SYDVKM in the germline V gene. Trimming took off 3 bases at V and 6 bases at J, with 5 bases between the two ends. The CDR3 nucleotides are TGTGCCAGCAGTTTTGTCGATGGCTACACCTTC. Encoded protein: CASSFVDGYTF.

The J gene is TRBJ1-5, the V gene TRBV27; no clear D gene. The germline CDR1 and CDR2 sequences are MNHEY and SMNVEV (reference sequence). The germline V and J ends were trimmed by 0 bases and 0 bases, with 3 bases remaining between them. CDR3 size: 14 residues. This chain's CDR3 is CASSLSFSNQPQHF. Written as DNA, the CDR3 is TGTGCCAGCAGTTTATCCTTTAGCAATCAGCCCCAGCATTTT.

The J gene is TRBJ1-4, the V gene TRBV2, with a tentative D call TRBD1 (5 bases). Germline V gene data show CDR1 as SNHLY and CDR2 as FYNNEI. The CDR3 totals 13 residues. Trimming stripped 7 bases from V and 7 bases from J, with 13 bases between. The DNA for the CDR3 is TGTGCCAGCATGGGATATGGGGGTGAAAAACTGTTTTTT. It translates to CASMGYGGEKLFF.

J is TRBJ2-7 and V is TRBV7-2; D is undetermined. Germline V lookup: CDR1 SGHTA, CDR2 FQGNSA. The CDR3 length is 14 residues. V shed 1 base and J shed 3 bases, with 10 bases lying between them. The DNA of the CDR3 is TGTGCCAGCAGCTTAGAAGGTTCCAACTACGAGCAGTACTTC. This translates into CASSLEGSNYEQYF.

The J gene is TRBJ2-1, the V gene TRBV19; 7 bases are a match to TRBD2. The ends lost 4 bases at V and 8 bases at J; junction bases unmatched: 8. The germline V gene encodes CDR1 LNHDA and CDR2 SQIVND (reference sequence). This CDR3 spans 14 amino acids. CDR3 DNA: TGTGCCAGTAGTAGCCTGCCGGGGAGGGATGAGCAGTTCTTC. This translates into CASSSLPGRDEQFF.

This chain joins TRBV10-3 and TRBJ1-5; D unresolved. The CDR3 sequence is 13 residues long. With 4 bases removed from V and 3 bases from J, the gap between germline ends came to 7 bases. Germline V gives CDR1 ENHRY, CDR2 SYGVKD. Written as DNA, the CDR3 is TGTGCCATCAGTGCCGAGCCCAATCAGCCCCAGCATTTT. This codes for CAISAEPNQPQHF.

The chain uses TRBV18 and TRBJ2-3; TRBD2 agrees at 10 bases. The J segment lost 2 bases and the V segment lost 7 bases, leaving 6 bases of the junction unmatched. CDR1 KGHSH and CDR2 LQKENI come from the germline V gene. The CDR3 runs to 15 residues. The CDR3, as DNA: TGTGCCAGCTTGTCGGGACTAGCGTACACAGATACGCAGTATTTT. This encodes CASLSGLAYTDTQYF.

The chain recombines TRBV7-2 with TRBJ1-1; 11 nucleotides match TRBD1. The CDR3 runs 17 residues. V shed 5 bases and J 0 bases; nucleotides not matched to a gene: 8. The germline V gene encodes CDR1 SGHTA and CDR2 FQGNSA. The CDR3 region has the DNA TGTGCCAGCAGCCGAAAAGGGACAGGGGGTATGAACACTGAAGCTTTCTTT. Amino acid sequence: CASSRKGTGGMNTEAFF.

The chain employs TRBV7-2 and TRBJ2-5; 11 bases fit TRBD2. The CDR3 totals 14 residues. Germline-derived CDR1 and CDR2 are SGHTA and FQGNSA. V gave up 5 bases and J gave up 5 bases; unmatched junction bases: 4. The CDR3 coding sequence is TGTGCCAGCAGCCCTGTAGCGGGAGGGGAGACCCAGTACTTC. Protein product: CASSPVAGGETQYF. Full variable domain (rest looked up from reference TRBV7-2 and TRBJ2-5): GAGVSQSPSNKVTEKGKDVELRCDPISGHTALYWYRQSLGQGLEFLIYFQGNSAPDKSGLPSDRFSAERTGGSVSTLTIQRTQQEDSAVYLCASSPVAGGETQYFGPGTRLLVL.

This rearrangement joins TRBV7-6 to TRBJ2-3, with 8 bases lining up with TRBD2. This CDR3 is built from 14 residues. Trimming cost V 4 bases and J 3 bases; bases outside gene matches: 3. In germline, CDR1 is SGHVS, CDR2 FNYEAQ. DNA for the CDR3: TGTGCCAGCAGCTCCGGACTAGCTACAGATACGCAGTATTTT. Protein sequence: CASSSGLATDTQYF.

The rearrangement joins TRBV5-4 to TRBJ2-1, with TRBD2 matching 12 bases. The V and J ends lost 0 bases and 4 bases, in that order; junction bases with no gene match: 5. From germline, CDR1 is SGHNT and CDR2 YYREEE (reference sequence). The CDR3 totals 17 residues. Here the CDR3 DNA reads TGTGCCAGCAGCTTGGATGGACTAGCGGGACCTTACAATGAGCAGTTCTTC. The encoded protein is CASSLDGLAGPYNEQFF. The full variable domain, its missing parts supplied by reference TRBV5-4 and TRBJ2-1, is ETGVTQSPTHLIKTRGQQVTLRCSSQSGHNTVSWYQQALGQGPQFIFQYYREEENGRGNFPPRFSGLQFPNYSSELNVNALELDDSALYLCASSLDGLAGPYNEQFFGPGTRLTVL.

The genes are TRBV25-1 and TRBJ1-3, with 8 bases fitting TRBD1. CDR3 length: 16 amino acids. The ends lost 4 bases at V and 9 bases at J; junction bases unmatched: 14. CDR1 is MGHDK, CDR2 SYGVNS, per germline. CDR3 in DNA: TGTGCCAGCAGTGGTACCCCGGGACAGGCCCGCGGCACCATATATTTT. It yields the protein CASSGTPGQARGTIYF.

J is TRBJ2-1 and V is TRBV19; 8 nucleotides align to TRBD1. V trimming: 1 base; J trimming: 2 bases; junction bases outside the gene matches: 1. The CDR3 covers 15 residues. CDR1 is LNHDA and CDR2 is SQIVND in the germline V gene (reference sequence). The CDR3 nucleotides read TGTGCCAGTAGTATAGCGGACAGGGCCTACAATGAGCAGTTCTTC. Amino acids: CASSIADRAYNEQFF.

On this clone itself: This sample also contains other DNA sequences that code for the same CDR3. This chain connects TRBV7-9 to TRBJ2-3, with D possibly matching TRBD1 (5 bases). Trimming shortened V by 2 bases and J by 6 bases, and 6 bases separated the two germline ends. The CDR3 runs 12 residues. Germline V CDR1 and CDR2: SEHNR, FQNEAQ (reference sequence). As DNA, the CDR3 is TGTGCCAGCAGCTTATCAGGGGATACGCAGTATTTT. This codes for CASSLSGDTQYF.

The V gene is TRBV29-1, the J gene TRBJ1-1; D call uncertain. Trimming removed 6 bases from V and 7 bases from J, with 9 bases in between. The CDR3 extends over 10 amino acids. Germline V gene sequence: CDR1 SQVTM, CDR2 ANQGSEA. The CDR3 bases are TGCAGCGTCAGAGAAAATGAAGCTTTCTTT. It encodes CSVRENEAFF.

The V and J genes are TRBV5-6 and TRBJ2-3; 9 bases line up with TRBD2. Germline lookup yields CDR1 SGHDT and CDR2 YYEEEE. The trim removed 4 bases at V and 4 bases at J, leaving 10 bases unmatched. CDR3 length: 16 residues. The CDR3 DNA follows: TGTGCCAGCAGCCACATAGCGGGAGTTTCATCAGATACGCAGTATTTT. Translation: CASSHIAGVSSDTQYF.

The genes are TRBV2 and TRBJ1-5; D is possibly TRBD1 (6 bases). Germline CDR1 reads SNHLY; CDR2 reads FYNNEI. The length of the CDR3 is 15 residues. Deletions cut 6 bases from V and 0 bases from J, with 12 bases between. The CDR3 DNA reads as TGTGCCAGCAGCGCCGGGACATTTAGCAATCAGCCCCAGCATTTT. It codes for CASSAGTFSNQPQHF.